The clone carrying this T cell receptor (beta chain) was seen a handful of times. Its target is unknown. This sample was taken from a study of CD8 T cell repertoires and HIV-1 epitope variants. As for the study in general: Controls were a CMV, EBV and flu pool, Ebola AY9, and no peptide. Study-level results: Most of the nine antigen-specific clonotypes appeared cross-reactive to autologous or escape variants.

The germline V gene has CDR1 SGHDT and CDR2 YYEEEE. V gave up 1 base and J gave up 1 base, with 4 bases separating them. This CDR3 contains 13 residues. Only in-frame clones appear in the TCRdb table, and some are missing; sequencing was by immunoSEQ multiplex PCR. This sample has 6,000 to 8,000 clones; 65% occur once, and the top ten carry around two fifths. Sample: cultured CD8+ T cells derived from PBMCs. J is TRBJ2-3 and V is TRBV5-6; no reliable D call. The origin of this receptor is a male donor with HIV. This CDR3 reads CASSLTGTDTQYF. The CDR3 DNA is TGTGCCAGCAGCTTGACAGGCACAGATACGCAGTATTTT.